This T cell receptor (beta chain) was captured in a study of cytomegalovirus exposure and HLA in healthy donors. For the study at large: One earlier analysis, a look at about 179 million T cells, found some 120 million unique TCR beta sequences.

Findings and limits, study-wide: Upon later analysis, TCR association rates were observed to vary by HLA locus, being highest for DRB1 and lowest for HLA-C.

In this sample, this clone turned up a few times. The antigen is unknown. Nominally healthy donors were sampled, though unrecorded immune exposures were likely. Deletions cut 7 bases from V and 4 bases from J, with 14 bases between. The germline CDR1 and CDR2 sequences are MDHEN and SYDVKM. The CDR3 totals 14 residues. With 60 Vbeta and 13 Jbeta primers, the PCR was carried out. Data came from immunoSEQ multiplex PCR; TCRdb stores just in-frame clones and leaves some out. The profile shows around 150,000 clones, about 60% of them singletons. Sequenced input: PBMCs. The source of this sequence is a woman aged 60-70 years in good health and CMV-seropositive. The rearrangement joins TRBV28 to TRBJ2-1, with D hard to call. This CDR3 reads CASTVSLVYNEQFF. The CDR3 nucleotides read TGTGCCAGCACCGTAAGCTTGGTGTACAATGAGCAGTTCTTC.